What follows are 29 T cell receptor beta chains derived from one specimen sequenced in a study of blood T cell repertoires in COVID-19. Clones were sequenced by immunoSEQ multiplex PCR, and TCRdb holds only the in-frame ones, with some missing. Found here are approximately 52,000 clones, 89% of them singletons; the top ten hold over 4%. Sequencing was done on a sample of peripheral blood. Receptors originate from a man between 60 and 75 years old with active COVID-19.

The chain is built from TRBV29-1 and TRBJ1-6; 8 bases line up with TRBD1. Germline V gene data show CDR1 as SQVTM and CDR2 as ANQGSEA. With 7 bases clipped from V and 4 bases from J, the junction kept 3 bases outside the gene matches. CDR3 length equals 13 residues. The CDR3 here is CSGRTGYNSPLHF. In nucleotides, the CDR3 is TGCAGCGGTCGGACAGGGTATAATTCACCCCTCCACTTT.

V usage is TRBV2 and J usage is TRBJ1-1; 7 bases are shared with TRBD1. CDR3 length: 13 residues. CDR1 is SNHLY and CDR2 is FYNNEI in the germline V gene. The V gene end was trimmed by 4 bases and the J gene end by 5 bases; junction bases not matched to a gene: 4. This CDR3 reads CASSGDRETEAFF. The CDR3 coding sequence is TGTGCCAGCAGTGGTGACAGGGAAACTGAAGCTTTCTTT.

CDR3 bases: TGTGCCAGCAGCAACGGCTCTCCCCGGGGCAATCAGCCCCAGCATTTT. Protein sequence: CASSNGSPRGNQPQHF. The genes are TRBV7-2 and TRBJ1-5; D not resolved. The V end lost 5 bases, the J end lost 2 bases, and 16 bases lay between the germline ends. The CDR3 loop spans 16 amino acids. Germline V gives CDR1 SGHTA, CDR2 FQGNSA.

The J gene is TRBJ1-2, the V gene TRBV4-3; 7 bases are shared with TRBD1. The CDR3 sequence is 14 residues long. Germline CDR1 reads LGHNA; CDR2 reads YSLEER. The ends lost 3 bases at V and 4 bases at J; junction bases unmatched: 5. In DNA form, the CDR3 reads TGCGCCAGCAGCCACTACCAGGGGGGCTATGGCTACACCTTC. Translating it yields CASSHYQGGYGYTF.

V usage is TRBV7-9 and J usage is TRBJ2-2; 9 bases line up with TRBD1. V shed 5 bases, J shed 3 bases, and the junction held 7 bases outside the gene matches. Germline values: CDR1 SEHNR, CDR2 FQNEAQ (reference sequence). The length of the CDR3 is 16 residues. CDR3: CASSTETGGDTGELFF. The CDR3 region has the DNA TGTGCCAGCAGCACAGAGACAGGGGGGGACACCGGGGAGCTGTTTTTT.

This sequence joins TRBV28 and TRBJ2-5, with D possibly matching TRBD1 (6 bases). The CDR3 consists of 13 residues. Trimming took 5 bases from V and 5 from J, leaving 12 bases between them. Germline lookup yields CDR1 MDHEN and CDR2 SYDVKM. The CDR3 loop is CASSRQAPETQYF. For the CDR3, the DNA is TGTGCCAGCAGTCGACAGGCTCCCGAGACCCAGTACTTC.

This rearrangement joins TRBV29-1 to TRBJ1-1, with 7 bases fitting TRBD1. The CDR3 runs to 13 residues. Germline loops: CDR1 SQVTM, CDR2 ANQGSEA. The V and J ends lost 0 bases and 4 bases, in that order; junction bases with no gene match: 2. In nucleotides, the CDR3 is TGCAGCGTTGAAGAAGGGGGCGGCACTGAAGCTTTCTTT. Translation gives CSVEEGGGTEAFF.

The chain couples TRBV6-5 to TRBJ2-7; the D gene is possibly TRBD1 (5 bases). Trimming took 6 bases from V and 2 from J, leaving 17 bases between them. The CDR3 extends over 15 amino acids. Germline CDR1 MNHEY, CDR2 SVGAGI. The CDR3 loop is CASSPLRGRAYEQYF. DNA for the CDR3: TGTGCCAGCAGCCCCCTTAGGGGTAGGGCCTACGAGCAGTACTTC.

The rearrangement uses TRBV19 and TRBJ2-7; TRBD2 matches at 10 bases. Trimming removed 4 bases from V and 4 bases from J; junction bases left unmatched: 16. This CDR3 has 18 residues. Germline V gene data show CDR1 as LNHDA and CDR2 as SQIVND (reference sequence). The CDR3 loop reads CASSTLLPGTSVPYEQYF. The DNA of the CDR3 is TGTGCCAGTAGTACTTTACTCCCCGGGACTAGCGTACCATACGAGCAGTACTTC.

The genes are TRBV7-8 and TRBJ1-2; D call uncertain. The CDR3 contains 14 residues. V was cut by 2 bases and J by 2 bases, with 9 bases left in between. Germline CDR1 SGHVS, CDR2 FQNEAQ. CDR3 sequence reads: CASSLTARNYGYTF. The CDR3 DNA reads TGTGCCAGCAGCTTAACTGCGAGGAACTATGGCTACACCTTC.

The chain uses TRBV2 and TRBJ2-1, with D perhaps TRBD1 (6 bases). This CDR3 contains 16 residues. Trimming removed 6 bases from V and 5 bases from J, with 20 bases in between. Germline CDR1 and CDR2: SNHLY and FYNNEI. CDR3 protein: CASSASGEGVHNEQFF. CDR3 nucleotide sequence: TGTGCCAGCAGCGCGTCAGGGGAAGGGGTCCACAATGAGCAGTTCTTC. The variable domain in full, completed from reference TRBV2 and TRBJ2-1, reads EPEVTQTPSHQVTQMGQEVILRCVPISNHLYFYWYRQILGQKVEFLVSFYNNEISEKSEIFDDQFSVERPDGSNFTLKIRSTKLEDSAMYFCASSASGEGVHNEQFFGPGTRLTVL.

This chain uses TRBV6-5 with TRBJ1-2; D might be TRBD1 (5 bases). The length of the CDR3 is 15 residues. CDR1 is MNHEY and CDR2 is SVGAGI in the germline V gene. V was shortened by 6 bases and J by 3 bases, with 17 bases between the two germline ends. In DNA, the CDR3 is TGTGCCAGCAGGAACCAGGGCAGGGATTACTATGGCTACACCTTC. Residues: CASRNQGRDYYGYTF.

The gene calls are TRBV6-2 or TRBV6-3 and TRBJ2-2; 7 bases are shared with TRBD2. The J segment lost 3 bases and the V segment lost 0 bases, leaving 7 bases of the junction unmatched. Germline V gives CDR1 MNHEY, CDR2 SVGEGT. CDR3 length: 17 amino acids. The CDR3 here is CASSYSGGRKDTGELFF. For the CDR3, the DNA is TGTGCCAGCAGTTACTCGGGCGGGAGAAAGGACACCGGGGAGCTGTTTTTT.

The chain recombines TRBV6-5 with TRBJ1-2; TRBD1 agrees at 9 bases. This CDR3 spans 14 amino acids. V lost 6 bases to trimming and J lost 5 bases; unmatched junction nucleotides: 7. Per the germline V gene, CDR1 is MNHEY and CDR2 is SVGAGI. CDR3 region: CASSRDREGYGYTF. CDR3 sequence (DNA): TGTGCCAGCAGCCGGGACAGGGAGGGGTATGGCTACACCTTC.

This clone was counted once. The chain links TRBV2 to TRBJ1-4; no clear D gene. Germline-derived CDR1 and CDR2 are SNHLY and FYNNEI. Deletions cut 2 bases from V and 3 bases from J, with 16 bases between. The CDR3 totals 17 residues. The CDR3 DNA reads TGTGCCAGCAGTGAACAATACCGAGTGGAGGCTAATGAAAAACTGTTTTTT. It yields the protein CASSEQYRVEANEKLFF.

The V gene is TRBV5-1, the J gene TRBJ1-4; D is undetermined. Germline V CDR1 and CDR2: SGHRS, YFSETQ. This CDR3 is built from 14 residues. Trimming stripped 0 bases from V and 5 bases from J, with 8 bases between. For the CDR3, the DNA is TGCGCCAGCAGCTTGGCCATACGGAATGAAAAACTGTTTTTT. Translating it yields CASSLAIRNEKLFF.

This sequence joins TRBV28 and TRBJ2-2; 8 nucleotides line up with TRBD2. The V gene's germline CDR1 is MDHEN and CDR2 SYDVKM. The CDR3 loop spans 16 amino acids. V shed 6 bases and J 3 bases; nucleotides not matched to a gene: 9. The CDR3: CASSKLAEWDTGELFF. The CDR3 DNA reads as TGTGCCAGCAGCAAACTAGCGGAGTGGGACACCGGGGAGCTGTTTTTT.

This clone was seen a few times. J is TRBJ1-1 and V is TRBV7-2; D uncertain. CDR1 is SGHTA and CDR2 is FQGNSA in the germline V gene. Trimming removed 6 bases at V and 0 bases at J, with 11 bases between. The CDR3 contains 14 residues. This chain's CDR3 is CASSPKRMNTEAFF. The CDR3, as DNA: TGTGCCAGCAGTCCGAAGAGGATGAACACTGAAGCTTTCTTT.

The V and J genes are TRBV5-4 and TRBJ2-1; the match to TRBD1 covers 8 bases. V lost 3 bases and J lost 2; bases outside the gene matches: 7. The CDR3 has 16 residues. Germline V gene lookup returns CDR1 SGHNT and CDR2 YYREEE (reference sequence). The CDR3 DNA reads as TGTGCCAGCAGCTCCGGGACAGGCTATACCTACAATGAGCAGTTCTTC. Translated: CASSSGTGYTYNEQFF.

The CDR3 region is CASSPLRGDTQYF. Written as DNA, the CDR3 is TGTGCCAGCAGCCCTCTACGGGGAGATACGCAGTATTTT. V gene TRBV7-2 combines with J gene TRBJ2-3, with D perhaps TRBD2 (5 bases). Germline V gene lookup returns CDR1 SGHTA and CDR2 FQGNSA. V was pared by 5 bases and J by 5 bases, with 11 bases between. CDR3 length: 13 residues.

The rearrangement links TRBV12-3 or TRBV12-4 to TRBJ2-5, with a tentative D call TRBD1 (5 bases). Trimming pared 7 bases from V and 9 bases from J, leaving 18 bases between. The CDR3 has 13 amino acids. DNA of the CDR3: TGTGCCAGCAACCTCTTTGAAGGGGCGCCCCAGTACTTC. Encoded protein: CASNLFEGAPQYF.

V and J are TRBV25-1 and TRBJ1-6, with D possibly TRBD1 on 6 matching bases. The V end was cut by 7 bases, the J end by 8 bases, with 12 bases between. Looked up from germline, CDR1 is MGHDK and CDR2 is SYGVNS. This CDR3 is 13 amino acids long. The CDR3: CASTRTADSPLHF. The CDR3 nucleotides read TGTGCCAGCACCCGGACAGCCGATTCACCCCTCCACTTT.

This chain connects TRBV10-3 to TRBJ1-5; possible D gene TRBD1, 5 bases. There are 14 residues in the CDR3. Germline V gives CDR1 ENHRY, CDR2 SYGVKD. Trimming cost V 10 bases and J 3 bases, with 16 bases left between them. The DNA for the CDR3 is TGTGCCACGGAACCGGGGGGAACCAATCAGCCCCAGCATTTT. It is translated as CATEPGGTNQPQHF.

The chain has TRBV4-2 and TRBJ2-2; TRBD2 is a possible D gene (6 bases). Germline loops: CDR1 LGHNA, CDR2 YNFKEQ. This CDR3 region has 16 residues. V dropped 0 bases and J dropped 0 bases, with 8 bases sitting between them. The CDR3 DNA sequence: TGTGCCAGCAGCCAAGAGGCGGGATCGAACACCGGGGAGCTGTTTTTT. Its translation is CASSQEAGSNTGELFF.

This chain joins TRBV2 and TRBJ1-1; D possibly corresponds to TRBD1 (6 bases). Germline V gives CDR1 SNHLY, CDR2 FYNNEI. This CDR3 is built from 13 residues. The V end was cut by 3 bases, the J end by 5 bases, with 10 bases between. The CDR3 region has the DNA TGTGCCAGCAGTGACAGGGGAAGGACTGAAGCTTTCTTT. It codes for CASSDRGRTEAFF.

The chain employs TRBV5-1 and TRBJ1-1, with TRBD1 as a possible D gene (5 bases). The CDR3 consists of 18 residues. Per the germline V gene, CDR1 is SGHRS and CDR2 is YFSETQ. Trimming left V 4 bases short and J 0 bases short, with 22 bases between. The CDR3 DNA sequence: TGCGCCAGCAGCCCATATGGAGGGGTCTTACCCATGAACACTGAAGCTTTCTTT. Translation gives CASSPYGGVLPMNTEAFF.

The chain carries TRBV7-2 and TRBJ2-5; D is perhaps TRBD1 (7 bases). The CDR3 contains 14 residues. CDR1 and CDR2 (germline): SGHTA, FQGNSA. The V and J ends lost 4 bases and 6 bases respectively, with 15 bases between them. This chain's CDR3 is CASSSQGGQKTQYF. CDR3 coding DNA: TGTGCCAGCAGCTCTCAGGGGGGTCAGAAGACCCAGTACTTC.

This rearrangement joins TRBV24-1 to TRBJ2-3, with TRBD1 identical over 7 bases. V gave up 3 bases and J gave up 6 bases; unmatched junction bases: 11. CDR3 length: 16 residues. Germline CDR1 reads KGHDR; CDR2 reads SFDVKD. The CDR3 sequence: CATSDQGQVSADTQYF. CDR3 nucleotides: TGTGCCACCAGTGATCAAGGACAGGTCAGTGCGGATACGCAGTATTTT.

The gene calls are TRBV28 and TRBJ1-5; D remains ambiguous. This CDR3 is built from 14 residues. CDR1 and CDR2 from the germline V gene are MDHEN and SYDVKM. Trimming left V 10 bases short and J 3 bases short, with 16 bases between. CDR3 region: CAMGRAGYNQPQHF. DNA for the CDR3: TGTGCCATGGGGAGGGCAGGCTACAATCAGCCCCAGCATTTT. Looking up the rest from reference TRBV28 and TRBJ1-5 gives the full variable domain: DVKVTQSSRYLVKRTGEKVFLECVQDMDHENMFWYRQDPGLGLRLIYFSYDVKMKEKGDIPEGYSVSREKKERFSLILESASTNQTSMYLCAMGRAGYNQPQHFGDGTRLSIL.